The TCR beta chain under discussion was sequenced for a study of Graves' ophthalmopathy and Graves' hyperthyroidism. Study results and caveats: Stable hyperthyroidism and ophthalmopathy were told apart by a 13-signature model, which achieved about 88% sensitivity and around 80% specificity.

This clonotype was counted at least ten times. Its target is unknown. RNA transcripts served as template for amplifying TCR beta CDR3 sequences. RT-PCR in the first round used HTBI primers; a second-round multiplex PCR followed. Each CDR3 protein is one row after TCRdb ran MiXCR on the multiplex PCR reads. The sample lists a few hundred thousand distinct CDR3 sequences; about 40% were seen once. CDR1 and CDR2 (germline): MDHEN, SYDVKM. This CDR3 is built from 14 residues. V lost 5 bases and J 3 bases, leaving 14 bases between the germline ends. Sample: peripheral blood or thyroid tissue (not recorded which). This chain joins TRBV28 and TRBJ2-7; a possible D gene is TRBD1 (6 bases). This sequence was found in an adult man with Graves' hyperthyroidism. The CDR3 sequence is CASSLQGLLYEQYF. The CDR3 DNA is TGTGCCAGCAGTCTTCAGGGGCTACTCTACGAGCAGTACTTC.